The 10 T cell receptor beta chains below all came from one sample that was sequenced in a study of monozygotic twins with inflammatory bowel disease. Reanalyzing the 5' RACE reads, TCRdb keeps one entry per CDR3 protein, without DNA. The sample includes approximately 330,000 distinct CDR3 sequences. The sequenced sample was blood. The source is a human donor with ulcerative colitis or Crohn's disease, or a healthy co-twin of an affected twin (not recorded which).

The chain has TRBV11-2 and TRBJ2-2. The CDR3 covers 15 residues. Germline loops: CDR1 SGHAT, CDR2 FQNNGV. This CDR3 is CASLPGVGNTGELFF.

The chain has TRBV7-2 and TRBJ2-1. This CDR3 has 16 residues. Germline V gene lookup returns CDR1 SGHTA and CDR2 FQGNSA. CDR3 residues: CASSLIEGFFSNEQFF.

V is TRBV7-9 and J is TRBJ1-1; TCRdb's assignment of TRBD1 cannot be checked, as there is no DNA. Germline CDR1 is SEHNR and CDR2 is FQNEAQ (reference sequence). The CDR3 is 12 amino acids. The CDR3 reads CASSPRTFEAFF. Using reference TRBV7-9 and TRBJ1-1 for the parts outside the CDR3, the full variable domain is DTGVSQNPRHKITKRGQNVTFRCDPISEHNRLYWYRQTLGQGPEFLTYFQNEAQLEKSRLLSDRFSAERPKGSFSTLEIQRTEQGDSAMYLCASSPRTFEAFFGQGTRLTVV.

The J gene is TRBJ2-7, the V gene TRBV7-8; TCRdb calls TRBD1, which cannot be checked without DNA. CDR1 and CDR2 (germline): SGHVS, FQNEAQ. This CDR3 is 16 amino acids long. Here the CDR3 reads CASSWLGGPLPYEQYF.

The chain carries TRBV28 and TRBJ2-1; there is no DNA to check the TCRdb D call of TRBD1. Germline V gene data show CDR1 as MDHEN and CDR2 as SYDVKM. This CDR3 has 15 amino acids. The chain's CDR3 is CASSGSPKFSYEQFF. The whole variable domain, remainder taken from reference TRBV28 and TRBJ2-1, is DVKVTQSSRYLVKRTGEKVFLECVQDMDHENMFWYRQDPGLGLRLIYFSYDVKMKEKGDIPEGYSVSREKKERFSLILESASTNQTSMYLCASSGSPKFSYEQFFGPGTRLTVL.

The rearrangement uses TRBV12-3 or TRBV12-4 and TRBJ2-2; TCRdb picks TRBD1, but there is no DNA to check that call. This CDR3 region has 12 residues. CDR3 residues: CASSAGTGELFF.

The chain carries TRBV5-6 and TRBJ1-2. CDR1 and CDR2 (germline): SGHDT, YYEEEE. This CDR3 contains 14 residues. CDR3 amino acids: CASLTASVTAGYTF.

The chain has TRBV12-3 or TRBV12-4 and TRBJ2-1; the TRBD1 assignment by TCRdb is unverifiable without DNA. The CDR3 is 13 residues long. The CDR3 sequence is CASSPGEYNEQFF.

The chain carries TRBV10-2 and TRBJ2-5. CDR1 and CDR2 (germline): WSHSY, SAAADI. CDR3 size: 14 residues. The chain's CDR3 is CASSEYGRQETQYF.

J is TRBJ1-3 and V is TRBV15; the D gene TCRdb calls, TRBD1, cannot be checked with no DNA. Looked up from germline, CDR1 is LNHNV and CDR2 is YYDKDF (reference sequence). This CDR3 has 18 residues. CDR3 loop: CATSRRATDRGSGNTIYF.